One T cell receptor (beta chain) is described in this entry. Its antigen is not known. These data belong to a study of cytomegalovirus exposure and HLA in healthy donors. In the PCR, 60 Vbeta and 13 Jbeta primers were used. Assay used: immunoSEQ multiplex PCR; TCRdb lists only in-frame clones, some missing. The table shows approximately 160,000 clones, with around 80% occurring only once. Study-wide points: A few CMV-associated chains were confirmed in vitro to be specific for CMV antigens. In a later analysis, at a false discovery rate of 0.05, fewer than 20,000 TCR beta sequences were associated with HLA alleles. Differences between HLA loci emerged in a later analysis of TCR association rates, with DRB1 most and HLA-C fewest. Reports showed the classifier diagnosing cytomegalovirus status with high specificity and sensitivity.

The material sequenced was PBMCs. The TCR sequence derives from a human donor in good health.

This CDR3 is CASRGQGLGNTEAFF. Here the CDR3 DNA reads TGTGCCAGCAGAGGACAGGGGTTGGGGAACACTGAAGCTTTCTTT. This chain joins TRBV2 and TRBJ1-1, with 9 nucleotides matching TRBD1. The V gene end was trimmed by 6 bases and the J gene end by 1 base; junction bases not matched to a gene: 6. The CDR3 length is 15 residues. Germline V gene sequence: CDR1 SNHLY, CDR2 FYNNEI. The whole variable domain, filled in from reference TRBV2 and TRBJ1-1, reads EPEVTQTPSHQVTQMGQEVILRCVPISNHLYFYWYRQILGQKVEFLVSFYNNEISEKSEIFDDQFSVERPDGSNFTLKIRSTKLEDSAMYFCASRGQGLGNTEAFFGQGTRLTVV.